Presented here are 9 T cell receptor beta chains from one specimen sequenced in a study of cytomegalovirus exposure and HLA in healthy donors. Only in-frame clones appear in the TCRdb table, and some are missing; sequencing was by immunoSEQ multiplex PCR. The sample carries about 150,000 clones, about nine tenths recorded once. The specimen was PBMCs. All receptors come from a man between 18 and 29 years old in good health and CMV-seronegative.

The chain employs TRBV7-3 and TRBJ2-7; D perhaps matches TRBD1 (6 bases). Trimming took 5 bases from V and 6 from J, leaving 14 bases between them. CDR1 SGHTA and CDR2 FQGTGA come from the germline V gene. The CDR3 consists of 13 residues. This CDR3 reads CASSEIQGSEQYF. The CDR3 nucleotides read TGTGCCAGCAGCGAGATACAGGGAAGCGAGCAGTACTTC.

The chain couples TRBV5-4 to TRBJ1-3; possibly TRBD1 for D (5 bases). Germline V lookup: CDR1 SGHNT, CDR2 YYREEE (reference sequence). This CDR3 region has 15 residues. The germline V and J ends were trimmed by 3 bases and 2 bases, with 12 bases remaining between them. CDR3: CASSYNTGAGNTIYF. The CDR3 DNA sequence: TGTGCCAGCAGCTACAATACAGGAGCTGGAAACACCATATATTTT.

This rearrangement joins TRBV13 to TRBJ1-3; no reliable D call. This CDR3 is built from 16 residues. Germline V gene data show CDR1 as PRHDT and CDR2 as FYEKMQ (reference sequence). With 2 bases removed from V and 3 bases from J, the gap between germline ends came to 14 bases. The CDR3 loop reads CASSLSLRSIGNTIYF. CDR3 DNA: TGTGCCAGCAGCTTATCTCTACGGAGTATTGGAAACACCATATATTTT.

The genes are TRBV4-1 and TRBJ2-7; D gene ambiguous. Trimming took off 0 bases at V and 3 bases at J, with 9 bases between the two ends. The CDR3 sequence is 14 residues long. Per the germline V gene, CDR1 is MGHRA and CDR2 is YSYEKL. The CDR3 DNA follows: TGCGCCAGCAGCCAAGATTTTGGCAACTACGAGCAGTACGTC. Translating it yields CASSQDFGNYEQYV.

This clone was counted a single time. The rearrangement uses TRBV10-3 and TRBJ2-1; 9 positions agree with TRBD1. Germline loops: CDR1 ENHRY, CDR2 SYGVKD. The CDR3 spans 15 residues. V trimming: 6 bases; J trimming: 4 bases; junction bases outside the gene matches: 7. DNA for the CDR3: TGTGCCATCAGAGTCACCGGGACAGGGTACAATGAGCAGTTCTTC. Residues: CAIRVTGTGYNEQFF.

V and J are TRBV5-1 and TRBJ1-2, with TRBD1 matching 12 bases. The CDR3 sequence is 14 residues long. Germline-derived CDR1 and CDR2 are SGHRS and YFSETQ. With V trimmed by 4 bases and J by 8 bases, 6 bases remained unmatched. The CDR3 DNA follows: TGCGCCAGCAGCCGGGGACAGGGGGCGACCGGCTACACCTTC. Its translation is CASSRGQGATGYTF.

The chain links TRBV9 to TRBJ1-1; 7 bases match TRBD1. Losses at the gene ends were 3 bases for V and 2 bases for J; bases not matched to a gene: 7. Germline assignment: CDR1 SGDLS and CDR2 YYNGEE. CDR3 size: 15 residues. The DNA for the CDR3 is TGTGCCAGCAGCGCTAGGGGACAGAGAAACACTGAAGCTTTCTTT. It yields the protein CASSARGQRNTEAFF.

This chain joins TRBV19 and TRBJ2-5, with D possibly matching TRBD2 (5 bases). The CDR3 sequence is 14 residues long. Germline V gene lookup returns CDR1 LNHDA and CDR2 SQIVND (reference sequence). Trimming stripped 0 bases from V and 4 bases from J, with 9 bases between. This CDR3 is CASSIEVGRETQYF. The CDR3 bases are TGTGCCAGTAGTATAGAGGTAGGGAGAGAGACCCAGTACTTC.

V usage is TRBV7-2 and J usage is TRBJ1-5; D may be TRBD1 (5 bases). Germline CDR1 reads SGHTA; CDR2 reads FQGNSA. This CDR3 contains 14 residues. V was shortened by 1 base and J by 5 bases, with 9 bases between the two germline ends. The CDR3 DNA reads TGTGCCAGCAGCTTAGGGCAGGGCGATCAGCCCCAGCATTTT. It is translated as CASSLGQGDQPQHF. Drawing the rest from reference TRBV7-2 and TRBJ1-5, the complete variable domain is GAGVSQSPSNKVTEKGKDVELRCDPISGHTALYWYRQSLGQGLEFLIYFQGNSAPDKSGLPSDRFSAERTGGSVSTLTIQRTQQEDSAVYLCASSLGQGDQPQHFGDGTRLSIL.